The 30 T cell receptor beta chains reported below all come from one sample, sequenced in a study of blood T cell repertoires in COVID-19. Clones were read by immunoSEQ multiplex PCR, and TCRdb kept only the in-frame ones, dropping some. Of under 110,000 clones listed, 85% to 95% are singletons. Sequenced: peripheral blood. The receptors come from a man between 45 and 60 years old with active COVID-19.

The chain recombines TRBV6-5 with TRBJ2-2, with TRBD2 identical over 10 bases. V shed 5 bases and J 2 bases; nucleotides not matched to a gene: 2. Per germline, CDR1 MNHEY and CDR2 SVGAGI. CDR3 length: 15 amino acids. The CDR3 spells CASSTSGANTGELFF. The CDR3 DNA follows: TGTGCCAGCAGTACTAGCGGGGCTAACACCGGGGAGCTGTTTTTT.

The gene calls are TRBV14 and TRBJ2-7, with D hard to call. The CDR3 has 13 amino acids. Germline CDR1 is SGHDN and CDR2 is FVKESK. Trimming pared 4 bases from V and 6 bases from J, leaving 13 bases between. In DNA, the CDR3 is TGTGCCAGCAGCCGGCCGACTGAGCGCGAGCAGTACTTC. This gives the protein CASSRPTEREQYF.

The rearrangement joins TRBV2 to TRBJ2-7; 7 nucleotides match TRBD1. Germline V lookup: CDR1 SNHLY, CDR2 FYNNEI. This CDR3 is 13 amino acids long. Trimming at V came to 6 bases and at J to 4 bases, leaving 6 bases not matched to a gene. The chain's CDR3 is CASRRQGMYEQYF. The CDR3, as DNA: TGTGCCAGCAGACGACAGGGAATGTACGAGCAGTACTTC.

CDR3 region: CASRATRDGDRQPQHF. The DNA for the CDR3 is TGTGCCAGTAGGGCGACCAGGGATGGGGATCGCCAGCCCCAGCATTTT. The gene calls are TRBV19 and TRBJ1-5; TRBD1 is a possible D gene (5 bases). The V gene lost 6 bases and the J gene lost 7 bases, with 22 bases spanning the gap. The CDR3 loop spans 16 amino acids. Germline CDR1 and CDR2: LNHDA and SQIVND (reference sequence).

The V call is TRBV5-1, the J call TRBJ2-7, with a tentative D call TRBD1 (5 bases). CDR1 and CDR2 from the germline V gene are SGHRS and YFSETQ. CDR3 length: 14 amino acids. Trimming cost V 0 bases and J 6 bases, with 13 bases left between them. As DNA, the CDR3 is TGCGCCAGCAGCTTGGCGGGCAGGGAATCCGAGCAGTACTTC. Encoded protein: CASSLAGRESEQYF.

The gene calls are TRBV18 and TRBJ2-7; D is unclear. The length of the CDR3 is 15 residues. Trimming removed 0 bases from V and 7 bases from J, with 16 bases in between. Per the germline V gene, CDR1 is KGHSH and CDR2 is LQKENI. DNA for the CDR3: TGTGCCAGCTCACCACCTAGTCGGCCCCGGCGGGAGCAGTACTTC. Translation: CASSPPSRPRREQYF.

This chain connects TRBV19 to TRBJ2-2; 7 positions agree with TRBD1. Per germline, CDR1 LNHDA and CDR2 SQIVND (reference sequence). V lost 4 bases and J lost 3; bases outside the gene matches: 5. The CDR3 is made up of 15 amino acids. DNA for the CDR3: TGTGCCAGTAGTACGACAGGGAGTTACACCGGGGAGCTGTTTTTT. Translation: CASSTTGSYTGELFF.

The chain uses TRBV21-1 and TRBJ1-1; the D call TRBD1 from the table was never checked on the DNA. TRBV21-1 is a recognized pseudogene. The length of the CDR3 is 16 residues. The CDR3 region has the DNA TGTGCCAGCAGCGCTCGACAGGGGGCTCTGGACACTGAAGCTTTCTTT. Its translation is CASSARQGALDTEAFF.

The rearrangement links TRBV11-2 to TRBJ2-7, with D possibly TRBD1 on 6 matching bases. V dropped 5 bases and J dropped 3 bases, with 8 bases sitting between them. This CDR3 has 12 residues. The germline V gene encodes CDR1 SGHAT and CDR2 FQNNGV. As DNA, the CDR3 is TGTGCCAGCAGCCTGGACAGCTACGAGCAGTACTTC. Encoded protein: CASSLDSYEQYF.

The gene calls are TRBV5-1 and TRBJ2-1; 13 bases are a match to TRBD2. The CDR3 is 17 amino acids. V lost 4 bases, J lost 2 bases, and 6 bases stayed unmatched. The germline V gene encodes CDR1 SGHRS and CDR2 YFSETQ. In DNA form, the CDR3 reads TGCGCCAGCAGCACCGGGACTAGCGGGGCGGCCTACAATGAGCAGTTCTTC. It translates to CASSTGTSGAAYNEQFF.

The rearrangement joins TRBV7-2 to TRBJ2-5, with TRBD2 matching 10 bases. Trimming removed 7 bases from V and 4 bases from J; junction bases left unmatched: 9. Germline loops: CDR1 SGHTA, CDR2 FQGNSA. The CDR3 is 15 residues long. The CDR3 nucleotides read TGTGCCAGCATCCGGTCTAGCGGGAGTTCAGAGACCCAGTACTTC. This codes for CASIRSSGSSETQYF.

This CDR3 is CASSQAVWAEGTEAFF. For the CDR3, the DNA is TGCGCCAGCAGCCAAGCCGTTTGGGCCGAGGGCACTGAAGCTTTCTTT. This rearrangement joins TRBV4-1 to TRBJ1-1; D is unclear. Trimming shortened V by 1 base and J by 4 bases, and 16 bases separated the two germline ends. The CDR3 sequence is 16 residues long. Germline values: CDR1 MGHRA, CDR2 YSYEKL.

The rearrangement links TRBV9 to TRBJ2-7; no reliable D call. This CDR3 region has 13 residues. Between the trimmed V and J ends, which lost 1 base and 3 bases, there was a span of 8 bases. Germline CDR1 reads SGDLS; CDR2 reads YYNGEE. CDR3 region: CASSVRRFYEQYF. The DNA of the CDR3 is TGTGCCAGCAGCGTACGCAGGTTCTACGAGCAGTACTTC.

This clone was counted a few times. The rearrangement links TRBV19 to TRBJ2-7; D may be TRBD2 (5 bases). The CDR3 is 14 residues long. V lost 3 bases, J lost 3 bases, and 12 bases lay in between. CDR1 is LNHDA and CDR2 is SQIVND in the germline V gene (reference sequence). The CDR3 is CASSMGGLSYEQYF. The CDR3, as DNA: TGTGCCAGTAGTATGGGCGGGTTAAGCTACGAGCAGTACTTC.

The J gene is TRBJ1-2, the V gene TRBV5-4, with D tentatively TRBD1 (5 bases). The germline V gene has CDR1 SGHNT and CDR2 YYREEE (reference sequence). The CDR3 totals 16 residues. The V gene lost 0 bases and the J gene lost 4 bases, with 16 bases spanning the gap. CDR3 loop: CASSLVGVSNVYGYTF. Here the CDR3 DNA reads TGTGCCAGCAGCTTGGTAGGGGTCAGCAATGTCTATGGCTACACCTTC.

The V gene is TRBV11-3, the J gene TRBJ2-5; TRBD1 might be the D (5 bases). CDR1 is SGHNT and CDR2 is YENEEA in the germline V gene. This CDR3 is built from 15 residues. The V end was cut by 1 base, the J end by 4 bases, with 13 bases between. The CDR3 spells CASSLGPGLGETQYF. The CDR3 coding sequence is TGTGCCAGCAGCTTAGGTCCAGGGTTGGGAGAGACCCAGTACTTC.

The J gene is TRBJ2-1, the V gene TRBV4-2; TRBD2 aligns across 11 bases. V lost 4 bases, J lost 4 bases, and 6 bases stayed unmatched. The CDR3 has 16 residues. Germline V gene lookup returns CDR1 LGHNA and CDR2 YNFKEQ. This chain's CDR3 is CASSPSSGRQYNEQFF. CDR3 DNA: TGTGCCAGCAGCCCATCTAGCGGGAGGCAATACAATGAGCAGTTCTTC.

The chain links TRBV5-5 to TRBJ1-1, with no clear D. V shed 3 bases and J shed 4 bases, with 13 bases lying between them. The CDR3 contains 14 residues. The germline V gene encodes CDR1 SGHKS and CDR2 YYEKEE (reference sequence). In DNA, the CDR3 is TGTGCCAGCAGCTCGGTTGGAGGTGGCACTGAAGCTTTCTTT. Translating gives CASSSVGGGTEAFF.

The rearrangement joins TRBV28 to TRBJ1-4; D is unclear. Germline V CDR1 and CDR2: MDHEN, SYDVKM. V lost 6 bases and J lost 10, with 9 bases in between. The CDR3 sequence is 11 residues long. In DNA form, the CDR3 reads TGTGCCAGCAGCCCGGGAGGAAAACTGTTTTTT. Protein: CASSPGGKLFF.

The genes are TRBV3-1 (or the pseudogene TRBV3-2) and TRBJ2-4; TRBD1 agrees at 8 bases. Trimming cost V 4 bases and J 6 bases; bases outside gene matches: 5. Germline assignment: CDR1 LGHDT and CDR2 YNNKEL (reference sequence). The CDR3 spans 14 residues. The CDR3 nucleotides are TGTGCCAGCAGCCCAGGGGGCTCTATAAACATTCAGTACTTC. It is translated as CASSPGGSINIQYF.

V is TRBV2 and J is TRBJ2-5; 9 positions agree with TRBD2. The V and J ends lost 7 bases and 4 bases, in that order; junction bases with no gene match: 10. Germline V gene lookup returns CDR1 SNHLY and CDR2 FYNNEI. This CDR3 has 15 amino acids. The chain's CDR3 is CASKPRAGGPETQYF. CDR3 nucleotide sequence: TGTGCCAGCAAGCCCCGCGCGGGAGGGCCAGAGACCCAGTACTTC.

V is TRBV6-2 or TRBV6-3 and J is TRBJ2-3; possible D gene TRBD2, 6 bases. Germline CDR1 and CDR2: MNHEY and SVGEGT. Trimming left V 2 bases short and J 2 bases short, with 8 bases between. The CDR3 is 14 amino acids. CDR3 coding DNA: TGTGCCAGCAGTTACACGGGACTCACAGATACGCAGTATTTT. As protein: CASSYTGLTDTQYF.

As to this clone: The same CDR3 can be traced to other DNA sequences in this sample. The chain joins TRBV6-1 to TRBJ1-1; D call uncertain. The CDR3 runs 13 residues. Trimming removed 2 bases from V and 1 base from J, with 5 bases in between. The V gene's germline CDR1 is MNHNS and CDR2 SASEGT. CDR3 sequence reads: CASSELSNTEAFF. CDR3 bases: TGTGCCAGCAGTGAACTGTCGAACACTGAAGCTTTCTTT.

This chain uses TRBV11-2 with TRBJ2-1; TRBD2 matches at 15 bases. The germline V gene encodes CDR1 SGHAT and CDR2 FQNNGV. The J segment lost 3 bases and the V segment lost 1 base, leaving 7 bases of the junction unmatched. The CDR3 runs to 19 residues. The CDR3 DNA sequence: TGTGCCAGCAGCTTAGTCCGGACTAGCGGGAGGGTCCGCTACAATGAGCAGTTCTTC. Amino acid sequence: CASSLVRTSGRVRYNEQFF. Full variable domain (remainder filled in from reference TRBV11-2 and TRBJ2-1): EAGVAQSPRYKIIEKRQSVAFWCNPISGHATLYWYQQILGQGPKLLIQFQNNGVVDDSQLPKDRFSAERLKGVDSTLKIQPAKLEDSAVYLCASSLVRTSGRVRYNEQFFGPGTRLTVL.

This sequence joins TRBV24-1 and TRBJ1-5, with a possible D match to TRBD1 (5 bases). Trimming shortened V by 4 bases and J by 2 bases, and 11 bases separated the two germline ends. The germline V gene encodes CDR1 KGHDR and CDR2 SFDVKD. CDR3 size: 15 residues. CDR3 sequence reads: CATSEGGARNQPQHF. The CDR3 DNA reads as TGTGCCACCAGTGAAGGAGGGGCTCGCAATCAGCCCCAGCATTTT.

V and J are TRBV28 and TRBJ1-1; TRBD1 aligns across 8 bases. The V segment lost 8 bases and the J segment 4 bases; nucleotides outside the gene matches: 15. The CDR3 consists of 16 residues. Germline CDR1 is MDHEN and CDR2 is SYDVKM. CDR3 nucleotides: TGTGCCAGCTCAAGGCAGGGGGCATTTGTTGGCACTGAAGCTTTCTTT. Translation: CASSRQGAFVGTEAFF.

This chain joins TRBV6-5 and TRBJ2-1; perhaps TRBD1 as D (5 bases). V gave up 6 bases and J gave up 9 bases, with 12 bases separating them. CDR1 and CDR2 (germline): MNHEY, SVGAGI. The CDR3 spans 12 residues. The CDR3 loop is CASRDLRGEQFF. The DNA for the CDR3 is TGTGCCAGCAGGGACCTTAGGGGTGAGCAGTTCTTC.

CDR3 DNA: TGTGCCAGCAGAGCGGGAGGGAGCTCCTACGAGCAGTACTTC. Its translation: CASRAGGSSYEQYF. The genes are TRBV6-5 and TRBJ2-7; 10 nucleotides align to TRBD2. J gave up 0 bases and V 6 bases, and 2 bases lay outside the gene matches. Germline values: CDR1 MNHEY, CDR2 SVGAGI. The CDR3 has 14 residues.

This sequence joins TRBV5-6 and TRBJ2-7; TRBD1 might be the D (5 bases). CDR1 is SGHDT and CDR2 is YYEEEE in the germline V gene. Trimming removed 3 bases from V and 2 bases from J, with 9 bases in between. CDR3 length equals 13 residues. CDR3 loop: CASSSTGPYEQYF. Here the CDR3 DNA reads TGTGCCAGCAGCTCCACAGGTCCCTACGAGCAGTACTTC.

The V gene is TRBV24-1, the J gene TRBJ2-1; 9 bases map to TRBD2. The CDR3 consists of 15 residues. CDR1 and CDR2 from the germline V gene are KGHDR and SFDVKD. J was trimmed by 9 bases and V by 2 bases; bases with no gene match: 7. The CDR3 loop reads CATSDWVAGEGEQFF. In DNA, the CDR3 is TGTGCCACCAGTGATTGGGTAGCGGGAGAGGGTGAGCAGTTCTTC.